This T cell receptor beta chain was sequenced in a study of Ad26.COV2.S vaccination and SARS-CoV-2 variants. Study-level information: This donor came from the COV1001 trial of Ad26.COV2.S. Once or twice, 56 days apart, Ad26.COV2.S was delivered intramuscularly. Study findings and constraints: Measures of TCR breadth and depth may have fallen short of total T cell responses.

Comments on this clone: Its antigen is currently unknown.

This sample's treatment: about 20 received Ad26.COV2.S at low or high dose, single or two shots; roughly five received placebo; per-sample allocation not given. Samples were taken on day 63 after the first vaccine or placebo injection. The data were produced by immunoSEQ multiplex PCR, yet TCRdb's version contains in-frame clones alone and is incomplete. Of 300,000 to 450,000 clones listed, roughly 81% are singletons. The germline V and J ends were trimmed by 6 bases and 0 bases, with 20 bases remaining between them. This CDR3 is 17 amino acids long. The germline gives CDR1 WNHNN, CDR2 SYGVQD (reference sequence).

The gene calls are TRBV10-1 and TRBJ2-5; tentative D call: TRBD2 (6 bases). Sequencing used peripheral blood, obtained in a trial of Ad26.COV2.S vaccine versus placebo. The TCR originated in a person between 18 and 65 years old who received the Ad26.COV2.S COVID-19 vaccine or a placebo. DNA of the CDR3: TGCGCCAGCAGCCTTGGACCGGGACTCAGATACCAAGAGACCCAGTACTTC. Translated: CASSLGPGLRYQETQYF.